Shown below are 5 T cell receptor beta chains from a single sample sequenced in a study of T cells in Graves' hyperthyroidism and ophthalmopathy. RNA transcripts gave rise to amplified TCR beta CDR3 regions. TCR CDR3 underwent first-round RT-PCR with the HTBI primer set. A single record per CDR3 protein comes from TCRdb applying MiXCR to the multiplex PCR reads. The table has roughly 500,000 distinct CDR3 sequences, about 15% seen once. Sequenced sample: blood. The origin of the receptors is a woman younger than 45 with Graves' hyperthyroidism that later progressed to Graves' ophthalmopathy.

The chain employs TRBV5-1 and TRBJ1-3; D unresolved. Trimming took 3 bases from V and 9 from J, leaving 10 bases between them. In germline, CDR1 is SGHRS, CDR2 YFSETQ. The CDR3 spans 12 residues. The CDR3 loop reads CASSSTRSTIYF. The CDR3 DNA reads TGCGCCAGCAGCTCTACCAGAAGCACCATATATTTT.

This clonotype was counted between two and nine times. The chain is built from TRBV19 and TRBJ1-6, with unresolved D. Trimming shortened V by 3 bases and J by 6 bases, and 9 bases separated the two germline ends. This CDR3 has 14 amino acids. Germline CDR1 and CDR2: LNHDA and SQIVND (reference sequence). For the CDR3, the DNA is TGTGCCAGTAGTATGTGGGATACTAATTCACCCCTCCACTTT. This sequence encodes CASSMWDTNSPLHF.

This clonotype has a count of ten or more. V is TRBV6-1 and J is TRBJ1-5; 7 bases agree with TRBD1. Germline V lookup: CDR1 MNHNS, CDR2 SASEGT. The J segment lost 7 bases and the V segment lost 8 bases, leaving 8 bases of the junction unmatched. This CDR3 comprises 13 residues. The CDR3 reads CASGETGSQPQHF. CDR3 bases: TGTGCCAGCGGAGAGACAGGGAGCCAGCCCCAGCATTTT.

Written as DNA, the CDR3 is TGCAGTGCGGGGGGACAGAACTATGGCTACACCTTC. This gives the protein CSAGGQNYGYTF. This sequence joins TRBV20-1 and TRBJ1-2; 7 bases are shared with TRBD1. This CDR3 contains 12 residues. The junction had 3 bases not matched to a gene; V was cut back by 6 bases and J by 2 bases. CDR1 is DFQATT, CDR2 SNEGSKA, per germline (reference sequence).

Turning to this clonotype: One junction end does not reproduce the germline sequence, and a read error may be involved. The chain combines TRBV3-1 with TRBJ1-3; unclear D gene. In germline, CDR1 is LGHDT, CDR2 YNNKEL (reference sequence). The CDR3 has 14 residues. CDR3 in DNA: TGTGCCAGCAGCCAATTCTCGAGAGGAAGCACCATATATTTT. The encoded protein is CASSQFSRGSTIYF.